The source of this TCR beta chain is a study of blood T cell repertoires in COVID-19. This table comes from immunoSEQ multiplex PCR, and its TCRdb copy is limited to in-frame clones, with some not included. The sample carries more than 300,000 clones, about 92% recorded once. Recovered status in Cohort 3 required two negative PCRs, clearance, or symptom resolution. V was clipped by 5 bases and J by 0 bases; unmatched bases: 7. Per the germline V gene, CDR1 is MDHEN and CDR2 is SYDVKM. The CDR3 has 15 amino acids. This TCR was sampled from a young woman who had recovered from COVID-19. This sequence joins TRBV28 and TRBJ2-7; TRBD2 aligns across 7 bases. Sequenced: PBMCs or T cells enriched from blood (not recorded which). CDR3: CASSRGRDSSYEQYF. The CDR3 bases are TGTGCCAGCAGTCGGGGGAGGGATAGCTCCTACGAGCAGTACTTC.